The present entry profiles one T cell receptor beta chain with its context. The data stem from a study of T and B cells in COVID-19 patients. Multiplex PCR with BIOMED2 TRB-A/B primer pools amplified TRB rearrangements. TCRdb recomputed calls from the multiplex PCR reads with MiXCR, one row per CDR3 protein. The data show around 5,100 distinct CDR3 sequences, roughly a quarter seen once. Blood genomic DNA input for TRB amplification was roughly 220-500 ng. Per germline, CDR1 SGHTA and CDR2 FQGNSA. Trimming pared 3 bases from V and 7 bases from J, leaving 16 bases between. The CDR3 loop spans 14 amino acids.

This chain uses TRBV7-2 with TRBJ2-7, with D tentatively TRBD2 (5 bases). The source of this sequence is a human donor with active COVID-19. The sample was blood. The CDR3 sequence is CASSLSRPAGEQYF. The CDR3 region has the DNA TGTGCCAGCAGCTTGAGTCGGCCGGCGGGTGAGCAGTACTTC.